This T cell receptor beta chain was captured by sequencing in a study of cytotoxic CD8 clonotypes in ibrutinib-treated CLL. For this clone: Its antigen is unidentified.

Overall study results and limits: Baseline clonality exceeded age-matched healthy donors and tracked circulating CD8+ T-cell counts. Clonotypes that were public were uncommon, and they contracted or stayed stable on treatment. Baseline levels were approached again at progression, after clonality had risen at ibrutinib response.

V was shortened by 11 bases and J by 7 bases, with 17 bases between the two germline ends. Germline lookup yields CDR1 MDHEN and CDR2 SYDVKM. This CDR3 is 12 amino acids long. Depths of 1 in 200,000 to 1 in 1 million T cells were the sequencing target. Here immunoSEQ multiplex PCR was the method, and the copy in TCRdb shows in-frame clones only, minus some. In the table there are about 7,600 clones, 79% of which are singletons. The clonotype comes from a human donor with chronic lymphocytic leukemia. This chain uses TRBV28 with TRBJ1-2; D not resolved. The sample in question was PBMCs, obtained before ibrutinib treatment. The CDR3 here is CAGSRRVGGYTF. For the CDR3, the DNA is TGTGCCGGGTCGCGGCGGGTAGGTGGCTACACCTTC.